This T cell receptor (beta chain) was sequenced in a study of Tregs in tolerant kidney transplant recipients. Findings and caveats of the study: Tolerant patients' donor-specific Tregs expanded beyond overall Tregs, suggesting antigen-driven growth.

The germline gives CDR1 LNHDA, CDR2 SQIVND (reference sequence). The CDR3 has 15 amino acids. The trim removed 7 bases at V and 9 bases at J, leaving 14 bases unmatched. To note about this clone: Its antigen is still unknown. With the read ending 3 residues before the CDR3 end, the germline J gene is used to fill in that end.

Libraries were prepared by immunoSEQ multiplex PCR; TCRdb keeps only in-frame clonotypes and omits some of them. Its listing shows around 30,000 clones. Mixed chimerism was transient after nonmyeloablative marrow transplants from related graft donors. Unstimulated regulatory T cells (CD4+CD25+CD127-), CD4+CD25- non-regulatory cells, CD4 and CD8 cells were FACS-sorted from thawed PBMCs. The specimen comprised CD4+ T cells from blood (PBMCs), sampled 24 months after the transplant. The TCR originated in a human patient who received a combined kidney and bone marrow transplant. Some T cells may be transferred from the graft donor. The chain carries TRBV19 and TRBJ2-1, with 8 bases identical to TRBD2. CDR3 protein: CASKDPSGSGSEQFF. The sequenced CDR3 bases are TGTGCCAGTAAGGACCCCAGCGGGAGTGGAAGTGAG.